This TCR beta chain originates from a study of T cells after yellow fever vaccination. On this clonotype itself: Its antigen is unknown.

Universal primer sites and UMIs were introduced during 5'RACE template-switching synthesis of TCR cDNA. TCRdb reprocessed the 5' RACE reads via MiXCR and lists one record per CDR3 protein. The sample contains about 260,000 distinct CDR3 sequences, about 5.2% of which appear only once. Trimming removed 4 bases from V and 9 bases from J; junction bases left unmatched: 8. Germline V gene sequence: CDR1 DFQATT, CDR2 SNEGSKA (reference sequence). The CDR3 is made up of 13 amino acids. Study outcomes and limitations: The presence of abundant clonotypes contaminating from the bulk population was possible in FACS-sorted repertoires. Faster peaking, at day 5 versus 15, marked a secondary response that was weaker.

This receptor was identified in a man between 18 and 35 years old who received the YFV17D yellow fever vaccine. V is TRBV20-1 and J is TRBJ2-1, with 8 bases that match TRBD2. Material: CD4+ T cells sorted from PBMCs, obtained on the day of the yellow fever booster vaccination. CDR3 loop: CSAKRLARIEQFF. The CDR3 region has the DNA TGCAGTGCTAAAAGACTAGCGCGGATTGAGCAGTTCTTC.